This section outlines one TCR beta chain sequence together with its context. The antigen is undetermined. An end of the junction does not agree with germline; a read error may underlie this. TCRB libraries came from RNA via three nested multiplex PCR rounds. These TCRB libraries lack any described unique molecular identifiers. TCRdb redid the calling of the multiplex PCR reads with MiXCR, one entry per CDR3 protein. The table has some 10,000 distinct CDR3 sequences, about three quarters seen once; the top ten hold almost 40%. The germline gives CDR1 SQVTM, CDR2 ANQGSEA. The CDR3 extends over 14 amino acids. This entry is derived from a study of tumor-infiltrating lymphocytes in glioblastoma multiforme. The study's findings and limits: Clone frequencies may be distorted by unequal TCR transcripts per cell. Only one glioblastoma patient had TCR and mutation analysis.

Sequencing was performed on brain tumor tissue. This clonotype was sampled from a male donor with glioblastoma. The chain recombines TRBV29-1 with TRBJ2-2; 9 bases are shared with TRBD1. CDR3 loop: CGVVGTGMTGEMFF. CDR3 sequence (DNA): TGCGGCGTTGTAGGGACAGGGATGACCGGGGAGATGTTTTTT.